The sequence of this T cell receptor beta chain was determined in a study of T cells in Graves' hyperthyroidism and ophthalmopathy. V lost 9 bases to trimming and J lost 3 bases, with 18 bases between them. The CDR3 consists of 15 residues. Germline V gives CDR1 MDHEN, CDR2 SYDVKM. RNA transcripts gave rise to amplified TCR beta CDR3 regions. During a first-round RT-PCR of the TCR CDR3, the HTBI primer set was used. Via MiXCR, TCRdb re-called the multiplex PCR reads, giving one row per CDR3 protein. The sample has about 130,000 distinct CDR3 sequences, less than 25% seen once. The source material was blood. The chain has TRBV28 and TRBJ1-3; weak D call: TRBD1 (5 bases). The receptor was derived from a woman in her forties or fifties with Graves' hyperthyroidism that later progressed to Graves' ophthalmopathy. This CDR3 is CASRRYRIDGNTIYF. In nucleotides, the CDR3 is TGTGCCAGTAGACGCTACAGGATTGATGGAAACACCATATATTTT.